This passage covers 9 T cell receptor beta chains from one sample sequenced in a study of CD8+CD57+ T cells in acquired aplastic anemia. Researchers used genomic DNA as the template to profile TCR beta VDJ and CDR3. TCRdb processed the reads anew with MiXCR; each CDR3 protein has one entry. Of around 230,000 distinct CDR3 sequences listed, under 65% are singletons. The sequenced material came from sorted CD4+, CD8+, or CD8+CD57+ T cells (not recorded which) from PBMCs. These receptors were taken from a human donor in good health.

CDR3 protein: CASSESSSGNTIYF. CDR3 DNA sequence: TGTGCCAGCAGTGAATCTTCATCCGGAAACACCATATATTTT. The gene calls are TRBV2 and TRBJ1-3; no definite D call. CDR1 and CDR2 from the germline V gene are SNHLY and FYNNEI. V lost 2 bases and J 4 bases, leaving 9 bases between the germline ends. The length of the CDR3 is 14 residues.

The CDR3 sequence is CASSLGTGETQYF. As DNA, the CDR3 is TGTGCCAGCAGCTTGGGGACCGGAGAGACCCAGTACTTC. The gene calls are TRBV7-3 and TRBJ2-5; the D call may be TRBD1 or TRBD2 (5 bases each). The CDR3 is 13 residues long. Trimming took 3 bases from V and 4 from J, leaving 9 bases between them. Germline-derived CDR1 and CDR2 are SGHTA and FQGTGA.

The chain is built from TRBV27 and TRBJ2-5; D is undetermined. The V end lost 2 bases, the J end lost 2 bases, and 18 bases lay between the germline ends. The CDR3 loop spans 17 amino acids. Germline V gene sequence: CDR1 MNHEY, CDR2 SMNVEV (reference sequence). The chain's CDR3 is CASSLPSGQIKQETQYF. The CDR3 DNA sequence: TGTGCCAGCAGTTTACCGTCCGGCCAGATCAAACAAGAGACCCAGTACTTC.

This clonotype showed up just a few times. CDR3 nucleotides: TGTGCCAGTAGCAGGAACCGGGACAGTGAAGCTTTCTTT. This encodes CASSRNRDSEAFF. The chain employs TRBV19 and TRBJ1-1; 7 bases are a match to TRBD1. The ends lost 6 bases at V and 7 bases at J; junction bases unmatched: 8. Germline V gives CDR1 LNHDA, CDR2 SQIVND (reference sequence). CDR3 length: 13 residues. Together with reference TRBV19 and TRBJ1-1, the CDR3 gives the full variable domain: DGGITQSPKYLFRKEGQNVTLSCEQNLNHDAMYWYRQDPGQGLRLIYYSQIVNDFQKGDIAEGYSVSREKKESFPLTVTSAQKNPTAFYLCASSRNRDSEAFFGQGTRLTVV.

In this sample, this clonotype turned up many times. J is TRBJ2-3 and V is TRBV24-1, with TRBD2 matching 13 bases. Trimming removed 1 base from V and 4 bases from J; junction bases left unmatched: 16. In germline, CDR1 is KGHDR, CDR2 SFDVKD. This CDR3 contains 21 residues. CDR3 region: CATSDFEGPGTSGMPPDTQYF. As DNA, the CDR3 is TGTGCCACCAGTGATTTTGAGGGGCCGGGGACTAGCGGGATGCCCCCAGATACGCAGTATTTT.

This clonotype appeared many times. This chain uses TRBV4-1 with TRBJ1-1; D not certain. The germline gives CDR1 MGHRA, CDR2 YSYEKL. The length of the CDR3 is 14 residues. Trimming pared 2 bases from V and 1 base from J, leaving 8 bases between. The CDR3 DNA reads as TGCGCCAGCAGCCAACCAACACAGAACACTGAAGCTTTCTTT. Its protein product is CASSQPTQNTEAFF.

This chain connects TRBV10-1 to TRBJ2-3, with 9 bases fitting TRBD2. After removal of 8 bases from V and 6 bases from J, the junction contained 9 bases not matched to a gene. CDR1 WNHNN and CDR2 SYGVQD come from the germline V gene (reference sequence). The CDR3 runs 14 residues. CDR3 amino acids: CASVASGTGDTQYF. The CDR3, as DNA: TGCGCCAGCGTGGCTAGCGGGACGGGGGATACGCAGTATTTT.

The genes are TRBV20-1 and TRBJ1-6, with D hard to call. The CDR3 is 15 amino acids. V was shortened by 1 base and J by 9 bases, with 16 bases between the two germline ends. CDR1 is DFQATT, CDR2 SNEGSKA, per germline (reference sequence). The chain's CDR3 is CSARVDGLSTSPLHF. In DNA form, the CDR3 reads TGCAGTGCTAGAGTTGACGGTCTATCGACTTCACCCCTCCACTTT.

The rearrangement uses TRBV12-3 or TRBV12-4 and TRBJ2-5, with D perhaps TRBD1 (5 bases). V lost 5 bases and J lost 4, with 11 bases in between. This CDR3 spans 13 amino acids. CDR3 region: CASSRQLGETQYF. CDR3 sequence (DNA): TGTGCCAGCAGTCGACAGTTAGGAGAGACCCAGTACTTC.